The rows below give T cell receptor beta chains drawn from one sample of a study of response to subunit inactivated influenza vaccine. TCRdb re-called the RT-PCR reads through MiXCR, storing one row per CDR3 protein. The sample holds 650,000 to 850,000 distinct CDR3 sequences, approximately 13% seen once. Source: PBMCs from blood, taken around 15 days before vaccination. All receptors derive from a man aged 50 to 60 who received an inactivated influenza vaccine. CDR3s include the opening cysteine and the closing phenylalanine or tryptophan. D genes are given only for firm matches. Size values are once, few and many counts, or a class for expanded clones, and some rows have none.

cdr3_length | j_call | clone_size | d_call | v_call | cdr3_aa | cdr3_nt
14 | TRBJ1-1 | many | - | TRBV3-1 | CASTPSVESTEAFF | TGTGCCAGCACCCCAAGCGTGGAGAGCACTGAAGCTTTCTTT
15 | TRBJ2-7 | few | TRBD1 | TRBV7-6 | CASSDRDSPTYEQYF | TGTGCCAGCAGCGATCGGGACAGTCCAACCTACGAGCAGTACTTC
16 | TRBJ2-5 | - | TRBD2 | TRBV10-3 | CAISDASGGPRETQYF | TGTGCCATCAGTGATGCTAGCGGGGGTCCGAGGGAGACCCAGTACTTC
17 | TRBJ2-2 | - | - | TRBV4-3 | CASSQESGQGFTGELFF | TGCGCCAGCAGCCAAGAATCTGGGCAGGGCTTCACCGGGGAGCTGTTTTTT
14 | TRBJ1-4 | few | - | TRBV6-1 | CASSDKRANEKLFF | TGTGCCAGCAGTGACAAGCGAGCTAATGAAAAACTGTTTTTT
20 | TRBJ2-2 | - | TRBD2 | TRBV27 | CASSPRTGLAGRANTGELFF | TGTGCCAGCAGTCCACGGACGGGACTAGCGGGAAGAGCGAACACCGGGGAGCTGTTTTTT
13 | TRBJ1-2 | - | - | TRBV2 | CATEEQAAIGYTF | TGTGCAACCGAGGAACAGGCCGCTATCGGCTACACCTTC
16 | TRBJ2-3 | few | TRBD2 | TRBV6-5 | CASSSTSGGLGDTQYF | TGTGCCAGCAGTTCGACTAGCGGGGGGCTTGGAGATACGCAGTATTTT
14 | TRBJ2-3 | many | - | TRBV4-2 | CASSQDASTDTQYF | TGTGCCAGCAGCCAAGACGCTTCCACAGATACGCAGTATTTT
12 | TRBJ1-2 | many | TRBD1 | TRBV10-3 | CATRTGGVGYTF | TGTGCCACCAGGACAGGGGGCGTTGGCTACACCTTC
12 | TRBJ2-5 | many | TRBD2 | TRBV6-6 | CASSVTSETQYF | TGTGCCAGCAGTGTGACTAGCGAGACCCAGTACTTC
16 | TRBJ1-3 | few | - | TRBV7-3 | CASSLGHPSSGNTIYF | TGTGCCAGCAGCTTGGGACACCCGAGCTCTGGAAACACCATATATTTT
14 | TRBJ2-3 | few | - | TRBV28 | CASRTWDSRDTQYF | TGTGCCAGCAGGACTTGGGACTCAAGGGATACGCAGTATTTT
14 | TRBJ1-2 | - | - | TRBV4-1 | CASSQATVLGGYTF | TGCGCCAGCAGCCAAGCAACAGTCCTTGGAGGCTACACCTTC
14 | TRBJ1-5 | - | TRBD1 | TRBV3-1 | CASSLGTGIWPQHF | TGTGCCAGCAGCCTTGGGACAGGGATCTGGCCCCAGCATTTT